This T cell receptor (beta chain) stems from a study of T cell clusters in autoimmune cytopenias. From germline, CDR1 is DFQATT and CDR2 SNEGSKA (reference sequence). The CDR3 loop spans 16 amino acids. Each sample's input was 250 ng genomic DNA, approximately 37,500 genome equivalents. One tube held mixed TRB-A and TRB-B primer pools for touch-down PCR. TCRdb re-called the multiplex PCR reads; every CDR3 protein appears as one record, without DNA. The listing contains about 6,400 distinct CDR3 sequences. The sample was also linked to a second study, of T cell repertoires in aging, cancer and after chemotherapy. From that study: Age-matched healthy donors had significantly more diverse, less clonal blood TCR repertoires than untreated cancer patients.

This clonotype was obtained from a human donor in good health. Sequencing input: peripheral blood. The chain has TRBV20-1 and TRBJ2-5; TCRdb's D call of TRBD2 is untestable without DNA. CDR3 sequence reads: CSARVAAGGSQKTQYF.